Below, one T cell receptor beta chain is given with its context. Antigen: not known. The data were taken from a study of T cells in Graves' hyperthyroidism and ophthalmopathy. Study-wide findings and caveats: A 13 V-J model separated ophthalmopathy from stable hyperthyroidism. Among clonotypes expanded in thyroid above 0.001, most were also found in blood.

Amplification targeted TCR beta CDR3 regions from RNA transcripts. The TCR CDR3 was amplified in a first-round RT-PCR using the HTBI primer set. TCRdb re-analysed the multiplex PCR reads in MiXCR, keeping a single row per CDR3 protein. The sample consists of 300,000 to 400,000 distinct CDR3 sequences, approximately 18% of them appearing once. Enrolled ophthalmopathy patients presented with a Clinical Activity Score of at least 3, a NOSPECS grade of at least 4, and disease duration under 3 months. Used for diagnoses were clinical symptoms, serum thyroxine and TRAb, thyroid ultrasound and orbital computed tomography. This receptor was identified in a man younger than 30 with Graves' ophthalmopathy. The sequenced sample was blood.

The CDR3 here is CASSHVGSSYNEQFF. The CDR3 DNA reads TGTGCCAGCAGCCACGTTGGGAGCTCCTACAATGAGCAGTTCTTC. The J gene is TRBJ2-1, the V gene TRBV12-3 or TRBV12-4; D is perhaps TRBD2 (5 bases). Deletions cut 6 bases from V and 0 bases from J, with 12 bases between. This CDR3 has 15 residues.